Shown below are 14 T cell receptor beta chains from a single sample sequenced in a study of early T cells in non-severe SARS-CoV-2 infection. TCRdb redid the calling of the 5' RACE reads with MiXCR, one entry per CDR3 protein. The sample gives about 71,000 distinct CDR3 sequences, roughly 15% of which show up once; 3.5% to 5% is in the top ten. The sample was whole blood, taken at baseline. These receptors all stem from an adult who was a healthcare worker with PCR-confirmed SARS-CoV-2 infection or an uninfected control (not recorded which).

This clonotype was picked up a small number of times. The chain recombines TRBV7-9 with TRBJ2-7; TRBD2 aligns across 8 bases. V lost 6 bases, J lost 0 bases, and 10 bases stayed unmatched. There are 16 residues in the CDR3. CDR1 is SEHNR and CDR2 is FQNEAQ in the germline V gene (reference sequence). DNA of the CDR3: TGTGCCAGCAGTTACATACTAGCGGAGACCTCCTACGAGCAGTACTTC. Encoded protein: CASSYILAETSYEQYF.

This clonotype was recorded a few times. This chain connects TRBV6-5 to TRBJ2-7; tentatively, D is TRBD1 (5 bases). The CDR3 runs 12 residues. Germline values: CDR1 MNHEY, CDR2 SVGAGI. V was clipped by 6 bases and J by 3 bases, with 9 bases between them. The CDR3 loop is CASRRQFYEQYF. The CDR3 nucleotides read TGTGCCAGCAGGCGACAGTTCTACGAGCAGTACTTC.

This chain joins TRBV7-6 and TRBJ2-1, with 9 bases lining up with TRBD2. Germline-derived CDR1 and CDR2 are SGHVS and FNYEAQ. CDR3 length: 16 residues. V lost 1 base, J lost 4 bases, and 5 bases stayed unmatched. Here the CDR3 reads CASSLETSGGYNEQFF. In DNA, the CDR3 is TGTGCCAGCAGCTTAGAGACTAGCGGAGGGTACAATGAGCAGTTCTTC.

The chain carries TRBV24-1 and TRBJ2-2; TRBD1 matches at 10 bases. The ends lost 3 bases at V and 6 bases at J; junction bases unmatched: 12. Germline CDR1 is KGHDR and CDR2 is SFDVKD. The length of the CDR3 is 18 residues. The CDR3 reads CATSDPGGTGDLSGELFF. DNA for the CDR3: TGTGCCACCAGTGATCCGGGAGGGACAGGGGATTTATCCGGGGAGCTGTTTTTT.

This clonotype was recorded a few times. The chain has TRBV7-3 and TRBJ2-2; 12 bases agree with TRBD2. Looked up from germline, CDR1 is SGHTA and CDR2 is FQGTGA. The CDR3 runs 15 residues. V shed 5 bases, J shed 5 bases, and the junction held 3 bases outside the gene matches. The CDR3 coding sequence is TGTGCCAGCAGCCCCCTAGCGGGAGGGACCGGGGAGCTGTTTTTT. Encoded protein: CASSPLAGGTGELFF.

The chain couples TRBV10-3 to TRBJ1-1; D remains unclear. CDR1 ENHRY and CDR2 SYGVKD come from the germline V gene. The CDR3 contains 14 residues. Trimming stripped 2 bases from V and 2 bases from J, with 9 bases between. DNA of the CDR3: TGTGCCATCAGTGAGCGGCAACCCAACACTGAAGCTTTCTTT. It codes for CAISERQPNTEAFF.

The chain is built from TRBV6-5 and TRBJ2-3; 9 bases are a match to TRBD1. CDR1 is MNHEY and CDR2 is SVGAGI in the germline V gene. The CDR3 runs 14 residues. Germline trimming cut 5 bases from V and 4 bases from J; bases unmatched to any gene: 4. This chain's CDR3 is CASSRQGEADTQYF. The DNA of the CDR3 is TGTGCCAGCAGTAGACAGGGGGAGGCAGATACGCAGTATTTT.

The chain recombines TRBV27 with TRBJ2-6; D not certain. The CDR3 is made up of 15 amino acids. The germline CDR1 and CDR2 sequences are MNHEY and SMNVEV (reference sequence). Trimming shortened V by 2 bases and J by 0 bases, and 5 bases separated the two germline ends. The CDR3 region has the DNA TGTGCCAGCAGTTTAGACCACTCTGGGGCCAACGTCCTGACTTTC. Translated, it gives CASSLDHSGANVLTF.

The chain combines TRBV29-1 with TRBJ1-2; D call uncertain. The length of the CDR3 is 12 residues. Germline assignment: CDR1 SQVTM and CDR2 ANQGSEA. V was trimmed by 8 bases and J by 0 bases, leaving 10 bases between them. The CDR3 region is CSTLTSNYGYTF. CDR3 DNA: TGCAGCACATTGACCTCTAACTATGGCTACACCTTC.

The sample holds many counts of this clonotype. The chain links TRBV20-1 to TRBJ2-1; no clear D. Germline assignment: CDR1 DFQATT and CDR2 SNEGSKA (reference sequence). The CDR3 loop spans 15 amino acids. Trimming took off 2 bases at V and 1 base at J, with 12 bases between the two ends. CDR3 sequence: CSARTVSLSYNEQFF. The CDR3 DNA sequence: TGCAGTGCTAGAACGGTGTCTCTGTCCTACAATGAGCAGTTCTTC.

V gene TRBV27 combines with J gene TRBJ1-6; TRBD1 agrees at 7 bases. Looked up from germline, CDR1 is MNHEY and CDR2 is SMNVEV (reference sequence). J gave up 2 bases and V 6 bases, and 7 bases lay outside the gene matches. CDR3 length: 16 residues. In DNA form, the CDR3 reads TGTGCCAGCAGGCCCTACAGGGGTACCTATAATTCACCCCTCCACTTT. Its protein is CASRPYRGTYNSPLHF.

This clonotype was observed a handful of times. The chain employs TRBV3-1 and TRBJ2-2; 8 bases agree with TRBD2. The germline gives CDR1 LGHDT, CDR2 YNNKEL (reference sequence). This CDR3 has 13 amino acids. V trimming: 5 bases; J trimming: 7 bases; junction bases outside the gene matches: 3. This chain's CDR3 is CASSVLAGGELFF. The CDR3 DNA reads TGTGCCAGCAGCGTTCTAGCGGGCGGGGAGCTGTTTTTT.

This clonotype was seen many times. The chain recombines TRBV27 with TRBJ2-3; D may match TRBD1 or TRBD2 (5 bases each). V was shortened by 2 bases and J by 1 base, with 10 bases between the two germline ends. CDR1 and CDR2 (germline): MNHEY, SMNVEV (reference sequence). The CDR3 length is 15 residues. The CDR3 is CASSLGQGGTDTQYF. DNA for the CDR3: TGTGCCAGCAGTTTAGGGCAGGGAGGCACAGATACGCAGTATTTT.

The rearrangement links TRBV5-1 to TRBJ2-3, with 7 bases matching TRBD2. J gave up 2 bases and V 2 bases, and 5 bases lay outside the gene matches. The germline V gene encodes CDR1 SGHRS and CDR2 YFSETQ. This CDR3 region has 15 residues. As DNA, the CDR3 is TGCGCCAGCAGCTTAGAAGCGGGGCCCACAGATACGCAGTATTTT. Translated, it gives CASSLEAGPTDTQYF.